These T cell receptor beta chains were read from a single sample in a study of blood T cell repertoires in COVID-19. Clones were sequenced by immunoSEQ multiplex PCR, and TCRdb holds only the in-frame ones, with some missing. Of 140,000 to 150,000 clones listed, around 87% are singletons. The sample was peripheral blood. These receptor sequences come from a man in his forties or fifties who had recovered from COVID-19. Both conserved end residues are trimmed from each CDR3. Each record gives: CDR3 protein, J gene, clone size, V gene. Clone size is not always given. Where it is, it says once, few, many or a class for expanded clones.

CDR3: ASTSYSNQPQH
J: TRBJ1-5
size: .
V: TRBV19

CDR3: ASSLITGGLDGNGYT
J: TRBJ1-2
size: .
V: TRBV4-3

CDR3: ASSDDSGGNTGELF
J: TRBJ2-2
size: .
V: TRBV6-1

CDR3: ASSPQAPPFF
J: TRBJ1-1
size: .
V: TRBV12-3/TRBV12-4

CDR3: ASSQNSGLNTEAF
J: TRBJ1-1
size: .
V: TRBV9

CDR3: ASSLVREGTQY
J: TRBJ2-5
size: .
V: TRBV5-1

CDR3: ASSERSREPQH
J: TRBJ1-5
size: few
V: TRBV10-2

CDR3: ASSFELSGGTGNTIY
J: TRBJ1-3
size: few
V: TRBV11-3

CDR3: ASSSGQAGMNTEAF
J: TRBJ1-1
size: .
V: TRBV6-5

CDR3: ASSTVGQGISEAF
J: TRBJ1-1
size: .
V: TRBV18

CDR3: ASSSGGAGETQY
J: TRBJ2-5
size: .
V: TRBV5-1

CDR3: ASSLGTEYGYT
J: TRBJ1-2
size: .
V: TRBV7-8

CDR3: AWNIQLDTQY
J: TRBJ2-3
size: .
V: TRBV30

CDR3: ASSPTVLHEQY
J: TRBJ2-7
size: .
V: TRBV27

CDR3: SVEEPGGSTDTQY
J: TRBJ2-3
size: .
V: TRBV29-1

CDR3: ASTRTGTSYEQY
J: TRBJ2-7
size: .
V: TRBV2

CDR3: ASSSGLAGGTDTQY
J: TRBJ2-3
size: .
V: TRBV7-6

CDR3: ASMLEVDRGLVGYT
J: TRBJ1-2
size: .
V: TRBV2

CDR3: AKLGQRNSPLH
J: TRBJ1-6
size: .
V: TRBV6-5

CDR3: ASSLGSGGGTNEQF
J: TRBJ2-1
size: .
V: TRBV5-1

CDR3: ASSYGTPEAF
J: TRBJ1-1
size: .
V: TRBV6-2/TRBV6-3

CDR3: ASSVGAGGLTDTQY
J: TRBJ2-3
size: .
V: TRBV9

CDR3: ASSQDVDTLAYSNQPQH
J: TRBJ1-5
size: .
V: TRBV4-1

CDR3: ASSEAQGRTEAF
J: TRBJ1-1
size: .
V: TRBV2

CDR3: ASCNTGYMNTEAF
J: TRBJ1-1
size: .
V: TRBV19

CDR3: ATRTGTSAVEQF
J: TRBJ2-1
size: .
V: TRBV2

CDR3: ASSLVAGGGASDTQY
J: TRBJ2-3
size: .
V: TRBV7-2

CDR3: ASSSAAGPYEQY
J: TRBJ2-7
size: once
V: TRBV11-2

CDR3: ASSLSAGPGNEQF
J: TRBJ2-1
size: .
V: TRBV7-7

CDR3: ASSPQKQLYGYT
J: TRBJ1-2
size: few
V: TRBV27

CDR3: ASRGQGAPETQY
J: TRBJ2-5
size: .
V: TRBV6-6

CDR3: ASSVGPNQPQH
J: TRBJ1-5
size: few
V: TRBV7-2

CDR3: ASSFSGGDPSTDTQY
J: TRBJ2-3
size: once
V: TRBV6-2/TRBV6-3